The 16 T cell receptor beta chains in this list originate from one sample, sequenced in a study of T-cell memory formation after mild COVID-19. TCRdb processed the 5' RACE reads anew with MiXCR; each CDR3 protein has one entry. Here the sample spans 470,000 or so distinct CDR3 sequences, over 15% being singletons. Sequencing was performed on PBMCs or a T cell subset sorted from them (not recorded which). The receptors were sampled from an adult woman who had mild COVID-19 (a few samples of this study predate the infection). Cell type and time point are not known.

There are a few counts of this clonotype. The genes are TRBV5-1 and TRBJ2-5; the match to TRBD2 covers 16 bases. Per germline, CDR1 SGHRS and CDR2 YFSETQ. V shed 4 bases, J shed 5 bases, and the junction held 11 bases outside the gene matches. The length of the CDR3 is 18 residues. CDR3 nucleotide sequence: TGCGCCAGCAGCCTCGGGACTAGCGGGGGGGCAGTTGTTGAGACCCAGTACTTC. Its translation is CASSLGTSGGAVVETQYF.

This chain links TRBV7-3 with TRBJ2-7; no clear D. Germline V gives CDR1 SGHTA, CDR2 FQGTGA. The ends were cut back, 5 bases at V and 0 bases at J, with 11 bases in the middle. This CDR3 spans 14 amino acids. The CDR3 loop is CASSPDRYSYEQYF. The CDR3 coding sequence is TGTGCCAGCAGCCCAGATCGGTACTCCTACGAGCAGTACTTC. The full variable domain, rest sourced from reference TRBV7-3 and TRBJ2-7, is GAGVSQTPSNKVTEKGKYVELRCDPISGHTALYWYRQSLGQGPEFLIYFQGTGAADDSGLPNDRFFAVRPEGSVSTLKIQRTERGDSAVYLCASSPDRYSYEQYFGPGTRLTVT.

This clonotype has ten or more counts. V and J are TRBV7-3 and TRBJ2-1; no firm D call. Germline V gives CDR1 SGHTA, CDR2 FQGTGA. The CDR3 runs to 13 residues. With 2 bases removed from V and 1 base from J, the gap between germline ends came to 3 bases. The CDR3 sequence is CASSLGSYNEQFF. The CDR3 coding sequence is TGTGCCAGCAGCTTAGGGTCCTACAATGAGCAGTTCTTC.

The V gene is TRBV7-3, the J gene TRBJ1-1; D gene unclear. The V gene lost 2 bases and the J gene lost 7 bases, with 14 bases spanning the gap. Germline V gene lookup returns CDR1 SGHTA and CDR2 FQGTGA. The CDR3 has 14 amino acids. The DNA for the CDR3 is TGTGCCAGCAGCTTATCGGACTACAAGTTTGAAGCTTTCTTT. Translating gives CASSLSDYKFEAFF.

This clonotype was recorded at least ten times. The chain joins TRBV29-1 to TRBJ2-1, with D perhaps TRBD2 (6 bases). V lost 7 bases, J lost 10 bases, and 20 bases lay in between. The CDR3 has 13 amino acids. Germline lookup yields CDR1 SQVTM and CDR2 ANQGSEA. The chain's CDR3 is CSARGWGDGEQFF. CDR3 in DNA: TGCAGCGCCCGAGGCTGGGGGGATGGCGAGCAGTTCTTC.

This clonotype has only a few counts. V usage is TRBV12-3 or TRBV12-4 and J usage is TRBJ1-2; D is undetermined. Trimming left V 1 base short and J 4 bases short, with 7 bases between. The CDR3 totals 13 residues. In DNA, the CDR3 is TGTGCCAGCAGTTTAGGACCCAGCTATGGCTACACCTTC. Its translation: CASSLGPSYGYTF.

This clonotype was counted between two and nine times. This chain uses TRBV5-1 with TRBJ2-2; tentative D call: TRBD1 (6 bases). The CDR3 extends over 15 amino acids. In germline, CDR1 is SGHRS, CDR2 YFSETQ. The V gene lost 0 bases and the J gene lost 4 bases, with 10 bases spanning the gap. CDR3 amino acids: CASSLAPRGTGELFF. CDR3 nucleotide sequence: TGCGCCAGCAGCTTGGCACCCAGGGGCACCGGGGAGCTGTTTTTT.

A few counts support this clonotype. The gene calls are TRBV20-1 and TRBJ2-3; TRBD2 aligns across 14 bases. The CDR3 contains 18 residues. Per germline, CDR1 DFQATT and CDR2 SNEGSKA (reference sequence). Unmatched junction bases numbered 7, after V lost 1 base and J lost 1 base. The CDR3 reads CSARGRTSGRSGTDTQYF. DNA of the CDR3: TGCAGTGCTAGAGGGCGGACTAGCGGGAGGTCGGGCACAGATACGCAGTATTTT.

The chain employs TRBV5-5 and TRBJ2-1; maybe TRBD2 (6 bases). The CDR3 has 15 residues. V lost 1 base, J lost 1 base, and 9 bases lay in between. The germline gives CDR1 SGHKS, CDR2 YYEKEE (reference sequence). This CDR3 is CASSLISGSYNEQFF. Written as DNA, the CDR3 is TGTGCCAGCAGCTTGATTAGCGGTTCCTACAATGAGCAGTTCTTC. Together with reference TRBV5-5 and TRBJ2-1, the CDR3 gives the full variable domain: DAGVTQSPTHLIKTRGQQVTLRCSPISGHKSVSWYQQVLGQGPQFIFQYYEKEERGRGNFPDRFSARQFPNYSSELNVNALLLGDSALYLCASSLISGSYNEQFFGPGTRLTVL.

The J gene is TRBJ1-2, the V gene TRBV14; TRBD1 matches 8 bases. In germline, CDR1 is SGHDN, CDR2 FVKESK. The junction had 3 bases not matched to a gene; V was cut back by 6 bases and J by 3 bases. This CDR3 has 13 amino acids. The CDR3 protein is CASRQQGDYGYTF. CDR3 nucleotide sequence: TGTGCCAGCAGGCAACAGGGGGACTATGGCTACACCTTC.

In this sample, this clonotype turned up a few times. The V call is TRBV7-2, the J call TRBJ1-1, with TRBD1 matching over 12 bases. The germline V gene has CDR1 SGHTA and CDR2 FQGNSA. After removal of 2 bases from V and 6 bases from J, the junction contained 7 bases not matched to a gene. The CDR3 runs 16 residues. CDR3 protein: CASSLRGQGALSEAFF. In DNA, the CDR3 is TGTGCCAGCAGCTTACGGGGACAGGGGGCGCTTTCTGAAGCTTTCTTT.

The table lists this clonotype with a few counts. V is TRBV7-3 and J is TRBJ2-3, with D perhaps matching TRBD2 (6 bases). Germline-derived CDR1 and CDR2 are SGHTA and FQGTGA. The V gene lost 5 bases and the J gene lost 6 bases, with 18 bases spanning the gap. CDR3 length: 15 amino acids. The CDR3 coding sequence is TGTGCCAGCAGCCCCCGGGGGTTTGGTCCGGATACGCAGTATTTT. Residues: CASSPRGFGPDTQYF.

This clonotype was counted only a few times. The chain couples TRBV4-1 to TRBJ2-7, with TRBD1 matching over 8 bases. J was trimmed by 3 bases and V by 0 bases; bases with no gene match: 10. The germline gives CDR1 MGHRA, CDR2 YSYEKL. The CDR3 is 17 amino acids. CDR3 amino acids: CASSQEQATGVNYEQYF. CDR3 in DNA: TGCGCCAGCAGCCAAGAGCAGGCGACAGGGGTGAACTACGAGCAGTACTTC.

J is TRBJ2-1 and V is TRBV12-3 or TRBV12-4, with 10 nucleotides matching TRBD1. CDR3 size: 15 residues. The junction had 7 bases not matched to a gene; V was cut back by 2 bases and J by 9 bases. CDR3 coding DNA: TGTGCCAGCAGTTTACCCGGGACAGGGGTTGGTGAGCAGTTCTTC. Protein product: CASSLPGTGVGEQFF.

This clonotype was detected ten times or more. The chain joins TRBV2 to TRBJ2-1; 14 positions agree with TRBD2. The CDR3 loop spans 13 amino acids. Germline lookup yields CDR1 SNHLY and CDR2 FYNNEI. Trimming took 7 bases from V and 9 from J; bases not matched to a gene: 2. Here the CDR3 reads CASTTSGGAEQFF. CDR3 coding DNA: TGTGCCAGCACGACTAGCGGGGGGGCTGAGCAGTTCTTC.

This clonotype was picked up a small number of times. V and J are TRBV24-1 and TRBJ2-7; D is ambiguous. The CDR3 runs to 12 residues. V was pared by 0 bases and J by 6 bases, with 5 bases between. Germline values: CDR1 KGHDR, CDR2 SFDVKD. The DNA for the CDR3 is TGTGCCACCAGTGATTTGATGAGCGAGCAGTACTTC. Encoded protein: CATSDLMSEQYF.